The rows below give T cell receptor beta chains drawn from one sample of a study of blood T cell repertoires in COVID-19. TCRdb keeps only in-frame clones here, not all; method: immunoSEQ multiplex PCR. The data contain over 250,000 clones, approximately 85% of them singletons. Sequenced sample: peripheral blood. The receptors shown here come from a human donor in a cohort sampled during active COVID-19. Each CDR3 is given with its conserved first and last residue. D genes are given only for firm matches. Clone size is given for some rows only: seen once, a few or many times, or a class if the clone is expanded.

NA,NA,TRBJ1-3,TRBV7-8,CASSTLPYSTIYF,TGTGCCAGCAGCACCCTCCCCTATAGCACCATATATTTT
TRBD2,NA,TRBJ2-5,TRBV28,CASSFGTGTRETQYF,TGTGCCAGCAGTTTTGGTACCGGGACTAGAGAGACCCAGTACTTC
NA,NA,TRBJ2-3,TRBV2,CASSERGALTDTQYF,TGTGCCAGCAGTGAGCGGGGAGCCCTCACAGATACGCAGTATTTT
NA,few,TRBJ2-5,TRBV7-8,CASSFAGPIETQYF,TGTGCCAGCAGCTTTGCGGGACCCATCGAGACCCAGTACTTC
TRBD2,NA,TRBJ2-3,TRBV5-1,CASSMTSGRSDTQYF,TGCGCCAGCAGCATGACTAGCGGGAGATCAGATACGCAGTATTTT
NA,NA,TRBJ2-1,TRBV3-1/TRBV3-2,CASSQDITPGNEQFF,TGTGCCAGCAGCCAAGATATCACCCCGGGGAATGAGCAGTTCTTC
TRBD2,NA,TRBJ2-7,TRBV18,CASSRASGLYLSSYEQYF,TGTGCCAGCTCACGGGCTAGCGGGCTCTACCTTAGCTCCTACGAGCAGTACTTC
TRBD2,NA,TRBJ2-5,TRBV28,CASKGLAGGETQYF,TGTGCCAGCAAGGGACTAGCGGGGGGGGAGACCCAGTACTTC
NA,few,TRBJ1-6,TRBV19,CASTGSSYNSPLHF,TGTGCCAGCACAGGGAGCTCCTATAATTCACCCCTCCACTTT
NA,NA,TRBJ1-1,TRBV5-1,CASSLGGADTEAFF,TGCGCCAGCAGCTTAGGCGGGGCGGACACTGAAGCTTTCTTT
TRBD1,few,TRBJ1-6,TRBV28,CASSHDDRDYNSPLHF,TGTGCCAGCAGTCATGACGACAGGGACTATAATTCACCCCTCCACTTT
TRBD2,NA,TRBJ2-5,TRBV7-8,CASSPKGTSGETQYF,TGTGCCAGCAGCCCTAAAGGGACTAGCGGAGAGACCCAGTACTTC
TRBD2,NA,TRBJ2-1,TRBV3-1/TRBV3-2,CASSSAGGRYNEQFF,TGTGCCAGCAGCTCAGCGGGAGGGCGCTACAATGAGCAGTTCTTC
NA,NA,TRBJ2-3,TRBV4-1,CASSQAAGITTDTQYF,TGCGCCAGCAGCCAAGCTGCGGGCATTACCACAGATACGCAGTATTTT
TRBD1,NA,TRBJ1-2,TRBV2,CATSLTGGNYGYTF,TGTGCCACGAGCCTGACAGGGGGGAACTATGGCTACACCTTC
TRBD2,NA,TRBJ2-2,TRBV11-2,CASSFWGLAGTGELFF,TGTGCCAGCAGTTTCTGGGGACTAGCGGGAACCGGGGAGCTGTTTTTT